Presented here are 15 T cell receptor beta chains from one specimen sequenced in a study of cytomegalovirus exposure and HLA in healthy donors. The PCR was carried out with 60 Vbeta primers and 13 Jbeta primers. Measured with immunoSEQ multiplex PCR; TCRdb has only the in-frame clones, and not every one. The sample lists hundreds of thousands of clones; around 65% were seen once. Sequencing used PBMCs. The receptors derive from a female donor in good health and CMV-seronegative.

As regards this clone: One end of the junction does not line up with germline, which may come from a read error. This chain links TRBV7-9 with TRBJ2-1, with 7 bases fitting TRBD2. Germline-derived CDR1 and CDR2 are SEHNR and FQNEAQ (reference sequence). This CDR3 has 15 residues. DNA of the CDR3: TGTTCCAGCAGCTCGAGCGGGATCCCCTACAATGAGCAGTTCTTC. It codes for CSSSSSGIPYNEQFF.

The chain has TRBV11-1 and TRBJ2-7; D is ambiguous. CDR1 and CDR2 (germline): SGHAT, FQDESV (reference sequence). Trimming left V 5 bases short and J 4 bases short, with 18 bases between. The CDR3 runs to 15 residues. CDR3 nucleotide sequence: TGTGCCAGCAGCCGCCAGGCCGGTGGGCAATACGAGCAGTACTTC. Its translation: CASSRQAGGQYEQYF.

This clone has a handful of counts. V and J are TRBV5-1 and TRBJ2-5; TRBD2 aligns across 8 bases. The V gene end was trimmed by 4 bases and the J gene end by 1 base; junction bases not matched to a gene: 15. The CDR3 covers 18 residues. Germline V gene sequence: CDR1 SGHRS, CDR2 YFSETQ. The CDR3 DNA reads TGCGCCAGCAGCCTTCATCGCGGGAGGCTGTACTCCCAAGAGACCCAGTACTTC. As protein: CASSLHRGRLYSQETQYF.

The rearrangement uses TRBV28 and TRBJ2-7; perhaps TRBD2 as D (6 bases). The CDR3 is 14 amino acids. V lost 4 bases, J lost 4 bases, and 14 bases lay in between. CDR1 MDHEN and CDR2 SYDVKM come from the germline V gene. The CDR3 nucleotides are TGTGCCAGCAGTTCCCGACTAGTTCTATACGAGCAGTACTTC. It is translated as CASSSRLVLYEQYF.

The rearrangement uses TRBV19 and TRBJ2-1; a possible D gene is TRBD2 (5 bases). This CDR3 is built from 16 residues. Trimming stripped 10 bases from V and 3 bases from J, with 22 bases between. The germline V gene has CDR1 LNHDA and CDR2 SQIVND (reference sequence). CDR3 DNA: TGTGCCACTAAGGAGACGACCGCACGGGACTACAATGAGCAGTTCTTC. Translation gives CATKETTARDYNEQFF. Combining the CDR3 with reference TRBV19 and TRBJ2-1 gives the whole variable domain DGGITQSPKYLFRKEGQNVTLSCEQNLNHDAMYWYRQDPGQGLRLIYYSQIVNDFQKGDIAEGYSVSREKKESFPLTVTSAQKNPTAFYLCATKETTARDYNEQFFGPGTRLTVL.

This sequence joins TRBV9 and TRBJ2-7, with D perhaps matching TRBD2 (5 bases). There are 13 residues in the CDR3. Trimming removed 4 bases from V and 1 base from J, with 9 bases in between. Germline V lookup: CDR1 SGDLS, CDR2 YYNGEE. The CDR3 sequence is CASSRTESYEQYF. The CDR3 nucleotides read TGTGCCAGCAGCCGGACTGAGTCCTACGAGCAGTACTTC.

This clone was observed a few times. This rearrangement joins TRBV6-5 to TRBJ2-7, with TRBD2 matching 8 bases. Germline lookup yields CDR1 MNHEY and CDR2 SVGAGI. Trimming at V came to 6 bases and at J to 2 bases, leaving 9 bases not matched to a gene. This CDR3 has 15 residues. The CDR3 bases are TGTGCCAGCAGCTCCGCCTATAGCGGGACCTACGAGCAGTACTTC. Residues: CASSSAYSGTYEQYF.

The chain combines TRBV29-1 with TRBJ1-2, with D perhaps matching TRBD1 (5 bases). The CDR3 loop spans 15 amino acids. V dropped 7 bases and J dropped 3 bases, with 21 bases sitting between them. Germline-derived CDR1 and CDR2 are SQVTM and ANQGSEA. CDR3 residues: CSAGLPGVVDYGYTF. The DNA of the CDR3 is TGCAGCGCGGGACTCCCGGGAGTTGTGGACTATGGCTACACCTTC.

The V gene is TRBV2, the J gene TRBJ1-1, with 8 positions matching TRBD1. The CDR3 totals 14 residues. Germline V gene sequence: CDR1 SNHLY, CDR2 FYNNEI. V trimming: 6 bases; J trimming: 0 bases; junction bases outside the gene matches: 3. CDR3 in DNA: TGTGCCAGCAGATACAGGGGGTTGAACACTGAAGCTTTCTTT. Amino acids: CASRYRGLNTEAFF.

As regards this clone: This CDR3 is also generated by other DNA sequences in the sample. V and J are TRBV19 and TRBJ2-7; D might be TRBD2 (5 bases). CDR3 length: 14 amino acids. Trimming removed 1 base from V and 0 bases from J, with 7 bases in between. Germline values: CDR1 LNHDA, CDR2 SQIVND (reference sequence). The CDR3 DNA reads TGTGCCAGTAGTATAGGAGGGAGCTCCTACGAGCAGTACTTC. It encodes CASSIGGSSYEQYF.

V is TRBV7-9 and J is TRBJ2-7, with 13 bases that match TRBD2. The CDR3 totals 15 residues. Germline V CDR1 and CDR2: SEHNR, FQNEAQ (reference sequence). V shed 2 bases, J shed 5 bases, and the junction held 3 bases outside the gene matches. CDR3 residues: CASSLPGLAGDEQYF. As DNA, the CDR3 is TGTGCCAGCAGCTTACCCGGACTAGCGGGAGACGAGCAGTACTTC.

J is TRBJ2-5 and V is TRBV18; D gene uncertain. The end of the DNA fits TRBJ2-7 better, so the J call may be wrong. The V gene's germline CDR1 is KGHSH and CDR2 LQKENI. The CDR3 totals 11 residues. The CDR3 here is CASSPIHEQYF. The DNA for the CDR3 is TGTGCCAGCTCACCAATCCACGAGCAGTACTTC.

This clone was counted only a few times. The chain has TRBV4-2 and TRBJ2-5; TRBD2 agrees at 10 bases. The junction had 12 bases not matched to a gene; V was cut back by 3 bases and J by 2 bases. The CDR3 loop spans 18 amino acids. Per the germline V gene, CDR1 is LGHNA and CDR2 is YNFKEQ. CDR3 sequence (DNA): TGTGCCAGCAGCCAGACCCAACTAGCGGGGCGAATACAAGAGACCCAGTACTTC. Translated, it gives CASSQTQLAGRIQETQYF.

This rearrangement joins TRBV29-1 to TRBJ1-4, with 7 bases that match TRBD1. The length of the CDR3 is 13 residues. Germline V gene sequence: CDR1 SQVTM, CDR2 ANQGSEA. With V trimmed by 3 bases and J by 5 bases, 3 bases remained unmatched. In nucleotides, the CDR3 is TGCAGCGTTGATCAGGGGGGAAATGAAAAACTGTTTTTT. It specifies CSVDQGGNEKLFF.

The chain links TRBV11-3 to TRBJ2-7; TRBD2 might be the D (6 bases). The CDR3 loop spans 15 amino acids. Germline V CDR1 and CDR2: SGHNT, YENEEA. V lost 3 bases and J lost 6, with 18 bases in between. In DNA, the CDR3 is TGTGCCAGCAGCTTTAAGCCCGGAGGGCCGGGCGAGCAGTACTTC. This encodes CASSFKPGGPGEQYF.